This TCR beta chain derives from a study of blood T cells in healthy people across ages. This clonotype was seen many times. V was clipped by 3 bases and J by 4 bases, with 9 bases between them. The V gene's germline CDR1 is DFQATT and CDR2 SNEGSKA (reference sequence). The CDR3 is 12 amino acids. For the second PCR, which ran for about 7 to 11 cycles, a sample-barcoded 5' primer and a J-beta primer mix were used. A template-switch adaptor with 12 random nucleotides tagged each cDNA molecule. TCRdb ran MiXCR on the 5' RACE reads and lists one entry per CDR3 protein. Found here are more than 800,000 distinct CDR3 sequences, more than 25% of them singletons; the top ten hold roughly 17%.

Specimen: blood. This TCR was recovered from a woman older than 75 in good health. This chain connects TRBV20-1 to TRBJ1-1; possible D gene TRBD1, 5 bases. CDR3 nucleotides: TGCAGTGCTAGTGGGGGTCCCACTGAAGCTTTCTTT. This sequence encodes CSASGGPTEAFF.